The present entry profiles one T cell receptor beta chain with its context. This entry is derived from a study of T cells in localized non-small cell lung cancer. Assay used: immunoSEQ multiplex PCR; TCRdb lists only in-frame clones, some missing. There are about 21,000 clones in the sample; about 90% occur only once, and 5.5% to 7% lies in the top ten. The receptor's source is a male donor aged 60 or older with stage I squamous cell lung carcinoma. This material consisted of peripheral blood, taken before any cancer treatment.

CDR3 loop: CASSPGQGGNEQFF. The DNA for the CDR3 is TGTGCCAGCAGCCCGGGACAGGGAGGTAATGAGCAGTTCTTC. The J gene is TRBJ2-1, the V gene TRBV7-3, with TRBD1 matching over 9 bases. Looked up from germline, CDR1 is SGHTA and CDR2 is FQGTGA. Unmatched junction bases numbered 6, after V lost 5 bases and J lost 7 bases. The CDR3 totals 14 residues.